This entry concerns a single TCR beta chain. This CDR3 spans 13 amino acids. Germline CDR1 is MNHEY and CDR2 is SVGAGI. Trimming left V 7 bases short and J 0 bases short, with 8 bases between. PCRs were each spiked with synthetic TCR analog templates. Method: immunoSEQ multiplex PCR; TCRdb's copy keeps in-frame clones and lacks some. The sample lists around 110,000 clones; 80% to 90% were seen once. This sample stems from a study of PD-L1 blockade in urothelial cancer. The time point: peripheral blood 6 weeks after treatment start. This chain connects TRBV6-5 to TRBJ2-3; TRBD1 might be the D (5 bases). Sequencing used PBMCs, obtained around atezolizumab (anti-PD-L1) treatment. The TCR originated in a man aged 60-69 years with urothelial cancer. The DNA for the CDR3 is TGTGCCAGCACCGACAGTAGCACAGATACGCAGTATTTT. As protein: CASTDSSTDTQYF.